Below, 21 T cell receptor beta chains from the same sample are listed, as sequenced in a study of blood T cell repertoires in COVID-19. Profiled with immunoSEQ multiplex PCR; TCRdb holds only in-frame clones, not every one. The data show hundreds of thousands of clones, approximately 82% seen once. Sequences were obtained from peripheral blood. These receptors all come from a woman of 80 years or more with acute or convalescent COVID-19.

This rearrangement joins TRBV11-2 to TRBJ2-7, with TRBD1 as a possible D gene (6 bases). V was clipped by 1 base and J by 6 bases, with 13 bases between them. The CDR3 contains 14 residues. The germline CDR1 and CDR2 sequences are SGHAT and FQNNGV. CDR3 in DNA: TGTGCCAGCAGCTTAGTGAGGGGGACCGGCGAGCAGTACTTC. Amino acids: CASSLVRGTGEQYF.

The chain has TRBV7-3 and TRBJ1-1, with TRBD1 as a possible D gene (6 bases). In germline, CDR1 is SGHTA, CDR2 FQGTGA. Between the trimmed V and J ends, which lost 5 bases and 5 bases, there was a span of 15 bases. The CDR3 runs 14 residues. This CDR3 is CASSRLGQGTEAFF. CDR3 sequence (DNA): TGTGCCAGCAGCCGCCTGGGGCAGGGGACTGAAGCTTTCTTT.

This clone showed up just once. This chain connects TRBV27 to TRBJ1-2, with 9 positions matching TRBD1. The V gene end was trimmed by 3 bases and the J gene end by 5 bases; junction bases not matched to a gene: 4. The CDR3 contains 14 residues. Per germline, CDR1 MNHEY and CDR2 SMNVEV (reference sequence). This CDR3 reads CASSFGTGSYGYTF. CDR3 DNA sequence: TGTGCCAGCAGTTTTGGGACAGGGAGTTATGGCTACACCTTC.

The CDR3 region has the DNA TGTGCCACCAGTGATTATCGGAACCGGGACAGGGCTGGCTACACCTTC. As protein: CATSDYRNRDRAGYTF. V gene TRBV24-1 combines with J gene TRBJ1-2, with 9 bases fitting TRBD1. V shed 2 bases, J shed 7 bases, and the junction held 10 bases outside the gene matches. CDR1 KGHDR and CDR2 SFDVKD come from the germline V gene. The CDR3 is 16 residues long.

V usage is TRBV2 and J usage is TRBJ1-2; TRBD1 aligns across 8 bases. This CDR3 contains 12 residues. From germline, CDR1 is SNHLY and CDR2 FYNNEI. The trim removed 11 bases at V and 3 bases at J, leaving 5 bases unmatched. CDR3: CAGGQEDYGYTF. The DNA for the CDR3 is TGTGCCGGGGGACAGGAGGACTATGGCTACACCTTC.

The rearrangement joins TRBV6-6 to TRBJ1-1; perhaps TRBD1 as D (6 bases). The CDR3 contains 15 residues. Trimming took 5 bases from V and 1 from J, leaving 14 bases between them. Germline lookup yields CDR1 MNHNY and CDR2 SVGAGI (reference sequence). CDR3 nucleotides: TGTGCCAGCAGTCCCCGGTCAGGGGCGAACACTGAAGCTTTCTTT. Protein sequence: CASSPRSGANTEAFF.

The gene calls are TRBV5-1 and TRBJ2-3; a weak D match, TRBD1 (6 bases). With 0 bases removed from V and 0 bases from J, the gap between germline ends came to 8 bases. Germline values: CDR1 SGHRS, CDR2 YFSETQ. The CDR3 covers 15 residues. CDR3 in amino acids: CASSLDGGSTDTQYF. The CDR3 DNA is TGCGCCAGCAGCTTGGATGGGGGCAGCACAGATACGCAGTATTTT.

The V gene is TRBV10-3, the J gene TRBJ1-2, with TRBD1 as a possible D gene (5 bases). The CDR3 is 14 residues long. Germline CDR1 ENHRY, CDR2 SYGVKD. Trimming left V 0 bases short and J 4 bases short, with 9 bases between. CDR3 sequence reads: CAISESMGPYGYTF. CDR3 DNA: TGTGCCATCAGTGAGTCCATGGGGCCCTATGGCTACACCTTC.

The chain has TRBV3-1 (or the pseudogene TRBV3-2) and TRBJ1-6; no definite D call. Germline CDR1 and CDR2: LGHDT and YNNKEL (reference sequence). CDR3 length: 12 residues. V was clipped by 4 bases and J by 8 bases, with 6 bases between them. In nucleotides, the CDR3 is TGTGCCAGCAGCCTCCTTTATTCACCCCTCCACTTT. It specifies CASSLLYSPLHF.

This clone was observed a handful of times. The chain joins TRBV4-1 to TRBJ2-3, with 9 bases that match TRBD2. The J segment lost 0 bases and the V segment lost 4 bases, leaving 17 bases of the junction unmatched. CDR1 and CDR2 from the germline V gene are MGHRA and YSYEKL. This CDR3 region has 20 residues. The CDR3 DNA is TGCGCCAGCAGCCTTCGCGACCGCAATAGCGGGGGTGGTAGCACAGATACGCAGTATTTT. Translation: CASSLRDRNSGGGSTDTQYF.

The rearrangement uses TRBV6-5 and TRBJ1-2; D is unresolved. The germline V gene has CDR1 MNHEY and CDR2 SVGAGI. The CDR3 is made up of 14 amino acids. Trimming cost V 6 bases and J 5 bases, with 16 bases left between them. The CDR3 region has the DNA TGTGCCAGCAGACGGTCCCTCAGAGGGTATGGCTACACCTTC. Amino acids: CASRRSLRGYGYTF.

This chain joins TRBV3-1 (or the pseudogene TRBV3-2) and TRBJ1-2; tentative D call: TRBD1 (5 bases). V lost 1 base and J lost 2, with 11 bases in between. The CDR3 loop spans 15 amino acids. The germline V gene has CDR1 LGHDT and CDR2 YNNKEL (reference sequence). CDR3 residues: CASSQVAGGNYGYTF. DNA of the CDR3: TGTGCCAGCAGCCAAGTTGCGGGGGGGAACTATGGCTACACCTTC.

This chain uses TRBV3-1 (or the pseudogene TRBV3-2) with TRBJ1-1; no clear D gene. The V gene's germline CDR1 is LGHDT and CDR2 YNNKEL (reference sequence). The CDR3 spans 13 residues. Trimming stripped 2 bases from V and 5 bases from J, with 9 bases between. CDR3 region: CASSQTSGTEAFF. The CDR3 DNA reads TGTGCCAGCAGCCAAACGTCGGGGACTGAAGCTTTCTTT.

The gene calls are TRBV12-3 or TRBV12-4 and TRBJ2-5; no firm D call. With 0 bases removed from V and 0 bases from J, the gap between germline ends came to 2 bases. The CDR3 sequence is 13 residues long. This CDR3 reads CASSLAYQETQYF. CDR3 sequence (DNA): TGTGCCAGCAGTTTAGCCTACCAAGAGACCCAGTACTTC.

This chain's CDR3 is CASSFGTGSQPQHF. In DNA, the CDR3 is TGTGCCAGCAGTTTTGGAACAGGGTCTCAGCCCCAGCATTTT. V gene TRBV28 combines with J gene TRBJ1-5; D is possibly TRBD1 (6 bases). V was cut by 3 bases and J by 6 bases, with 12 bases left in between. This CDR3 has 14 residues. CDR1 and CDR2 from the germline V gene are MDHEN and SYDVKM.

The rearrangement uses TRBV27 and TRBJ2-3; 12 bases are a match to TRBD2. The CDR3 length is 18 residues. The V gene end was trimmed by 5 bases and the J gene end by 2 bases; junction bases not matched to a gene: 11. The germline gives CDR1 MNHEY, CDR2 SMNVEV (reference sequence). The CDR3 loop reads CASSATSGGSLNTDTQYF. The CDR3 region has the DNA TGTGCCAGCAGTGCAACTAGCGGGGGGTCACTAAACACAGATACGCAGTATTTT.

The CDR3 nucleotides read TGTGCCAGCAGCAAGGGACAGCTGAACACCGGGGAGCTGTTTTTT. This encodes CASSKGQLNTGELFF. The chain links TRBV7-3 to TRBJ2-2; TRBD1 agrees at 7 bases. Trimming took 5 bases from V and 1 from J; bases not matched to a gene: 4. There are 15 residues in the CDR3. Germline CDR1 is SGHTA and CDR2 is FQGTGA.

The V and J genes are TRBV28 and TRBJ2-7; D is perhaps TRBD1 (5 bases). The CDR3 extends over 12 amino acids. V lost 3 bases and J 7 bases, leaving 10 bases between the germline ends. Germline values: CDR1 MDHEN, CDR2 SYDVKM. The CDR3 protein is CASSFEDREQYF. The CDR3 coding sequence is TGTGCCAGCAGTTTCGAAGACAGAGAGCAGTACTTC.

This chain uses TRBV6-5 with TRBJ2-3; D perhaps matches TRBD1 (5 bases). Deletions cut 5 bases from V and 9 bases from J, with 15 bases between. CDR3 length: 13 residues. Germline-derived CDR1 and CDR2 are MNHEY and SVGAGI. CDR3 in amino acids: CASSTPGLSTQYF. The CDR3 DNA reads as TGTGCCAGCAGTACCCCAGGGTTGTCAACGCAGTATTTT.

This clone was detected a few times. The chain recombines TRBV6-6 with TRBJ1-5; 8 positions match TRBD1. Germline CDR1 MNHNY, CDR2 SVGAGI (reference sequence). The CDR3 spans 14 residues. The trim removed 7 bases at V and 2 bases at J, leaving 4 bases unmatched. CDR3 DNA sequence: TGTGCCAGCAAGCAGGGGGCCGGCAATCAGCCCCAGCATTTT. This codes for CASKQGAGNQPQHF.

This chain connects TRBV5-1 to TRBJ2-2, with D possibly being TRBD1 (5 bases). The CDR3 covers 14 residues. Germline V gene sequence: CDR1 SGHRS, CDR2 YFSETQ. The ends were cut back, 5 bases at V and 1 base at J, with 9 bases in the middle. The CDR3 nucleotides read TGCGCCAGCAGGTTCGGACAGAACACCGGGGAGCTGTTTTTT. Translating it yields CASRFGQNTGELFF.